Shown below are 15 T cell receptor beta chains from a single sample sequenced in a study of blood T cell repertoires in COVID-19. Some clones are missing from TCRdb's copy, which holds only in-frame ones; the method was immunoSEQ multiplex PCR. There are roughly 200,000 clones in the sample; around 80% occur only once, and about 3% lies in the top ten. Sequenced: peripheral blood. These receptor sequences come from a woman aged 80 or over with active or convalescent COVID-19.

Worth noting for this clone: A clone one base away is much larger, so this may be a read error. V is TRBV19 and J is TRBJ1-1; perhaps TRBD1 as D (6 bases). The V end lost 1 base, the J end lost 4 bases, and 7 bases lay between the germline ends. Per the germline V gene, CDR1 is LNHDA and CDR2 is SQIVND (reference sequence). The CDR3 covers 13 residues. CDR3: CASSIAGVTEAFF. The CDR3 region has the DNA TGTGCCAGTAGTATAGCAGGGGTCACTGAAGCTTTCTTT. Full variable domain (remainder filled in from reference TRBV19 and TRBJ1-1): DGGITQSPKYLFRKEGQNVTLSCEQNLNHDAMYWYRQDPGQGLRLIYYSQIVNDFQKGDIAEGYSVSREKKESFPLTVTSAQKNPTAFYLCASSIAGVTEAFFGQGTRLTVV.

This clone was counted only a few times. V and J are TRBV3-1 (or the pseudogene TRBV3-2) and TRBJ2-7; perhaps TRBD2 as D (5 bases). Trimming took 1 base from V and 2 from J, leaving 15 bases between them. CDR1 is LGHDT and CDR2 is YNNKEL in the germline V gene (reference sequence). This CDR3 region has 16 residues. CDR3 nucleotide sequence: TGTGCCAGCAGCCAAGCTCCGCCTCCGAGGGCCTACGAGCAGTACTTC. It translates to CASSQAPPPRAYEQYF.

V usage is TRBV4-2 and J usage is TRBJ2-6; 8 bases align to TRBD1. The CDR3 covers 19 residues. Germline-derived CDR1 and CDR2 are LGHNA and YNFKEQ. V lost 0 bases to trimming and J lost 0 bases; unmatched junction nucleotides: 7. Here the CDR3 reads CASSQEWGQAYSGANVLTF. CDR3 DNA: TGTGCCAGCAGCCAAGAGTGGGGACAGGCATACTCTGGGGCCAACGTCCTGACTTTC.

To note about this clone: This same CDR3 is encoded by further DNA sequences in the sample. The DNA of the CDR3 is TGTGCCAGCTCACCGGGACAGGGGGAGACTGAAGCTTTCTTT. This translates into CASSPGQGETEAFF. The chain joins TRBV18 to TRBJ1-1; 11 nucleotides align to TRBD1. CDR1 and CDR2 (germline): KGHSH, LQKENI. V gave up 3 bases and J gave up 5 bases; unmatched junction bases: 2. The CDR3 has 14 amino acids.

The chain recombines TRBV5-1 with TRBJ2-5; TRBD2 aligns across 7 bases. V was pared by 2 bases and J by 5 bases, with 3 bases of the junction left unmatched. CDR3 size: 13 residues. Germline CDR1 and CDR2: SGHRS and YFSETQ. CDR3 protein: CASSFVGGETQYF. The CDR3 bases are TGCGCCAGCAGCTTTGTGGGGGGGGAGACCCAGTACTTC.

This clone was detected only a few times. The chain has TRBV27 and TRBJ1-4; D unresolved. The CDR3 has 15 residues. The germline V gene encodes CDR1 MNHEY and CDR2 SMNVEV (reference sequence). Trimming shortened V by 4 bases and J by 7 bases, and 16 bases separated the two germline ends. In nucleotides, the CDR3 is TGTGCCAGCAGTTCCCCGGGGTTGGTCCCTGAAAAACTGTTTTTT. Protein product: CASSSPGLVPEKLFF.

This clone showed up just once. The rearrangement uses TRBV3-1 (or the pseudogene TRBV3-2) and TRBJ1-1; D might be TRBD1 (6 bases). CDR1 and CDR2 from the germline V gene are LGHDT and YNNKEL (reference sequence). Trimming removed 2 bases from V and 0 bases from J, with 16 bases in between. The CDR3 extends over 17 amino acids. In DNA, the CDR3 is TGTGCCAGCAGCCAATCCGTCAGGGGTGGAGTGAACACTGAAGCTTTCTTT. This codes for CASSQSVRGGVNTEAFF.

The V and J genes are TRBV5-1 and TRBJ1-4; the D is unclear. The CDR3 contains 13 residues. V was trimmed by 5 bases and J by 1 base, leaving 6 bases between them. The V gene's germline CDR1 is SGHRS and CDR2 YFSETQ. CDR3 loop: CASRRVTNEKLFF. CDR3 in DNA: TGCGCCAGCAGACGGGTAACTAATGAAAAACTGTTTTTT.

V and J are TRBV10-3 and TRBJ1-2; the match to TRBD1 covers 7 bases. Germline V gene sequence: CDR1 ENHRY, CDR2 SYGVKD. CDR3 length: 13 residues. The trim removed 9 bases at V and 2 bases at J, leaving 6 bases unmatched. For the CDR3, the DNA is TGTGCCATAAGGGACAGTCGCAACTATGGCTACACCTTC. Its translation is CAIRDSRNYGYTF.

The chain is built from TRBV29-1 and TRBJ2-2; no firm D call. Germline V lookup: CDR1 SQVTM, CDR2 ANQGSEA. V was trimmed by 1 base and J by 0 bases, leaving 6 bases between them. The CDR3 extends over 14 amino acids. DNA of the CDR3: TGCAGCGTTGAAGGTATAGCGAACACCGGGGAGCTGTTTTTT. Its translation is CSVEGIANTGELFF.

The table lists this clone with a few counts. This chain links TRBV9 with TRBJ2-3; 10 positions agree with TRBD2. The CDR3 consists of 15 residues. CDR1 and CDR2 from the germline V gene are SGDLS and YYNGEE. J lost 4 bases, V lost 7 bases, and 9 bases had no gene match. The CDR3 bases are TGTGCCAGCCAGCGGATAGCGGGGGGAGCAGATACGCAGTATTTT. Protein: CASQRIAGGADTQYF.

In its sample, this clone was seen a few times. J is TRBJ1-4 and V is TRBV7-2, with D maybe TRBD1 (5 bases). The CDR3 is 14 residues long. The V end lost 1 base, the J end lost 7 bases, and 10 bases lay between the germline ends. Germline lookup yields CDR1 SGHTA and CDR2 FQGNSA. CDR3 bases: TGTGCCAGCAGCTTAGGGGGCAACGTTGAAAAACTGTTTTTT. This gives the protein CASSLGGNVEKLFF.

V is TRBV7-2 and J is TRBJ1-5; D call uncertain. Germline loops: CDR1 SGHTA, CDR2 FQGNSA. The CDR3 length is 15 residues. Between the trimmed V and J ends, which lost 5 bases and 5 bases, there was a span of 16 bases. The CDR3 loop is CASSHRGGFYQPQHF. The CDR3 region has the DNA TGTGCCAGCAGCCACCGAGGTGGGTTCTATCAGCCCCAGCATTTT.

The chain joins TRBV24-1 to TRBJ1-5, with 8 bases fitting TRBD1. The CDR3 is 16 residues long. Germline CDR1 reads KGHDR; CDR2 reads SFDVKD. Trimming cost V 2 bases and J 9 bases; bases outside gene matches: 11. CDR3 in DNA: TGTGCCACCAGTGATTCGGTAGGACAGGGTATAAGGCCCCAGCATTTT. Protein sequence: CATSDSVGQGIRPQHF.

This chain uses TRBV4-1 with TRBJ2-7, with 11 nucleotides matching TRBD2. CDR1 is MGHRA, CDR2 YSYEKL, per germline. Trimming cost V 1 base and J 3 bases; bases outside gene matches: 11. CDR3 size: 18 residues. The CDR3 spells CASSQVGTSGGKNYEQYF. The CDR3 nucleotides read TGCGCCAGCAGCCAAGTTGGTACTAGCGGGGGAAAAAACTACGAGCAGTACTTC.